Presented here are 19 T cell receptor beta chains from one specimen sequenced in a study of T cells in Graves' hyperthyroidism and ophthalmopathy. TCR beta CDR3 regions were amplified from RNA. Researchers ran a first-round RT-PCR on the TCR CDR3 using the HTBI primer set. In TCRdb, the multiplex PCR reads were re-called with MiXCR into one record per CDR3 protein. The table has hundreds of thousands of distinct CDR3 sequences, 45% seen once. Sequencing was done on a sample of peripheral blood or thyroid tissue (not recorded which). These TCRs come from an adult man with Graves' disease, either hyperthyroidism or ophthalmopathy (not recorded which).

In this sample, this clonotype turned up many times. This sequence joins TRBV29-1 and TRBJ1-1; D may be TRBD1 (6 bases). Germline lookup yields CDR1 SQVTM and CDR2 ANQGSEA. Trimming took off 4 bases at V and 1 base at J, with 13 bases between the two ends. This CDR3 has 14 residues. CDR3 DNA: TGCAGCGTTGGAGGTGGGGGGCAGAACACTGAAGCTTTCTTT. As protein: CSVGGGGQNTEAFF. The full variable domain, its missing parts supplied by reference TRBV29-1 and TRBJ1-1, is SAVISQKPSRDICQRGTSLTIQCQVDSQVTMMFWYRQQPGQSLTLIATANQGSEATYESGFVIDKFPISRPNLTFSTLTVSNMSPEDSSIYLCSVGGGGQNTEAFFGQGTRLTVV.

The rearrangement joins TRBV12-3 or TRBV12-4 to TRBJ1-1, with D tentatively TRBD1 (5 bases). V shed 2 bases and J shed 6 bases, with 19 bases lying between them. This CDR3 spans 16 amino acids. The CDR3 nucleotides read TGTGCCAGCAGTTTACATCCGGGACGCCCCTTCCCTGAAGCTTTCTTT. It translates to CASSLHPGRPFPEAFF.

This clonotype came up many times. An end of the junction differs from the germline gene, which may be a read error. The genes are TRBV19 and TRBJ1-1; D unresolved. This CDR3 comprises 13 residues. Germline V gives CDR1 LNHDA, CDR2 SQIVND (reference sequence). This CDR3 is CASSKGRNTEAFF. DNA of the CDR3: TGTGCCAGCAGTAAGGGCAGGAACACTGAAGCTTTCTTT.

CDR3 amino acids: CASSAGQGVWETQYF. CDR3 DNA: TGTGCCAGCAGTGCGGGGCAGGGGGTTTGGGAGACCCAGTACTTC. The chain combines TRBV2 with TRBJ2-5; TRBD1 aligns across 7 bases. The CDR3 length is 15 residues. The germline V gene encodes CDR1 SNHLY and CDR2 FYNNEI. V shed 4 bases, J shed 5 bases, and the junction held 10 bases outside the gene matches.

This clonotype has a handful of counts. This chain joins TRBV7-9 and TRBJ1-1; TRBD1 is a possible D gene (5 bases). V dropped 1 base and J dropped 6 bases, with 15 bases sitting between them. The CDR3 consists of 15 residues. Germline V gene lookup returns CDR1 SEHNR and CDR2 FQNEAQ (reference sequence). This CDR3 is CASSLGTRIIPEAFF. In DNA, the CDR3 is TGTGCCAGCAGCTTAGGGACAAGGATCATACCTGAAGCTTTCTTT.

This clonotype has a handful of counts. The chain couples TRBV5-1 to TRBJ1-5; D possibly corresponds to TRBD1 (5 bases). The germline CDR1 and CDR2 sequences are SGHRS and YFSETQ. Deletions cut 4 bases from V and 6 bases from J, with 14 bases between. CDR3 size: 14 residues. CDR3 coding DNA: TGCGCCAGCAGCCAAGAAGCAGGGAGTCAGCCCCAGCATTTT. Encoded protein: CASSQEAGSQPQHF.

As for this clonotype: Just one base apart from a much larger clone, this may be a read error. This chain uses TRBV7-9 with TRBJ2-7, with D unclear. The CDR3 is made up of 13 amino acids. Germline lookup yields CDR1 SEHNR and CDR2 FQNEAQ (reference sequence). V gave up 5 bases and J gave up 3 bases, with 11 bases separating them. The CDR3 nucleotides read TGTGCCAGCAGCGGCGTCAACTACTACGAGCAGTACTTC. It yields the protein CASSGVNYYEQYF.

V usage is TRBV5-1 and J usage is TRBJ2-5; D is possibly TRBD1 or TRBD2 (6 bases each). The CDR3 sequence is 13 residues long. Trimming took off 5 bases at V and 5 bases at J, with 13 bases between the two ends. Germline V gene sequence: CDR1 SGHRS, CDR2 YFSETQ. CDR3 loop: CASSRGHGETQYF. CDR3 bases: TGCGCCAGCAGTCGGGGGCATGGGGAGACCCAGTACTTC.

This clonotype was detected only once. The rearrangement links TRBV2 to TRBJ1-2, with 9 bases matching TRBD1. The CDR3 is 14 residues long. J lost 4 bases, V lost 5 bases, and 5 bases had no gene match. CDR1 is SNHLY and CDR2 is FYNNEI in the germline V gene. The CDR3 nucleotides read TGTGCCAGCAGTTGGGACAGGGCCGCCTATGGCTACACCTTC. It yields the protein CASSWDRAAYGYTF.

This clonotype occurred a few times. The V gene is TRBV2, the J gene TRBJ2-5; D is uncertain. V shed 2 bases and J shed 2 bases, with 9 bases lying between them. CDR1 and CDR2 from the germline V gene are SNHLY and FYNNEI. This CDR3 region has 14 residues. CDR3 sequence: CASSELPLQETQYF. The DNA of the CDR3 is TGTGCCAGCAGTGAACTACCTCTTCAAGAGACCCAGTACTTC.

Details on this clonotype: A read error may account for a junction end that differs from germline. The DNA of the CDR3 is TGTGCCAGCAGCTTAGGGGGGTTTTCATCCCTCCACTTT. Residues: CASSLGGFSSLHF. The chain joins TRBV7-2 to TRBJ1-6; a weak D match, TRBD1 (5 bases). CDR3 length: 13 amino acids. Germline V gene sequence: CDR1 SGHTA, CDR2 FQGNSA. Using reference TRBV7-2 and TRBJ1-6 for the parts outside the CDR3, the full variable domain is GAGVSQSPSNKVTEKGKDVELRCDPISGHTALYWYRQSLGQGLEFLIYFQGNSAPDKSGLPSDRFSAERTGGSVSTLTIQRTQQEDSAVYLCASSLGGFSSLHFGNGTRLTVT.

V and J are TRBV18 and TRBJ2-7; either TRBD1 or TRBD2 may fit D (6 bases each). The CDR3 sequence is 13 residues long. Trimming cost V 0 bases and J 6 bases, with 9 bases left between them. Germline CDR1 and CDR2: KGHSH and LQKENI. The CDR3, as DNA: TGTGCCAGCTCACCACCAGGGGGAGGCGAGCAGTACTTC. Protein product: CASSPPGGGEQYF.

The chain links TRBV12-3 or TRBV12-4 to TRBJ1-2; D remains unclear. Trimming shortened V by 8 bases and J by 4 bases, and 17 bases separated the two germline ends. The CDR3 runs to 14 residues. Here the CDR3 reads CASSSYPASYGYTF. DNA of the CDR3: TGTGCCAGCTCTTCCTACCCAGCGTCCTATGGCTACACCTTC.

This clonotype was observed at least ten times. This rearrangement joins TRBV20-1 to TRBJ2-5; a possible D gene is TRBD2 (5 bases). The CDR3 length is 14 residues. Germline V gene sequence: CDR1 DFQATT, CDR2 SNEGSKA (reference sequence). Trimming took 6 bases from V and 4 from J, leaving 18 bases between them. CDR3 nucleotide sequence: TGCAGTGCAGGCGCATTCGGTGCGGGAGAGACCCAGTACTTC. As protein: CSAGAFGAGETQYF.

This clonotype came up once. The genes are TRBV20-1 and TRBJ1-5; D is undetermined. The CDR3 totals 15 residues. Per the germline V gene, CDR1 is DFQATT and CDR2 is SNEGSKA (reference sequence). With 0 bases removed from V and 0 bases from J, the gap between germline ends came to 9 bases. The CDR3, as DNA: TGCAGTGCTAGAGACGAGGAGTATAGCAATCAGCCCCAGCATTTT. This sequence encodes CSARDEEYSNQPQHF.

In this sample, this clonotype turned up a few times. The chain employs TRBV2 and TRBJ2-5, with D possibly TRBD2 on 6 matching bases. This CDR3 spans 14 amino acids. Deletions cut 2 bases from V and 2 bases from J, with 9 bases between. Germline CDR1 and CDR2: SNHLY and FYNNEI. The CDR3, as DNA: TGTGCCAGCAGTGAAAGGGGACTTCAAGAGACCCAGTACTTC. This gives the protein CASSERGLQETQYF.

The CDR3 here is CSARGGQAGNSPLHF. For the CDR3, the DNA is TGCAGTGCTAGAGGTGGACAGGCTGGAAATTCACCCCTCCACTTT. The rearrangement joins TRBV20-1 to TRBJ1-6; 7 nucleotides match TRBD1. Per germline, CDR1 DFQATT and CDR2 SNEGSKA (reference sequence). The J segment lost 7 bases and the V segment lost 1 base, leaving 7 bases of the junction unmatched. This CDR3 region has 15 residues.

This clonotype occurred many times. This chain links TRBV19 with TRBJ1-5; perhaps TRBD1 as D (5 bases). V was pared by 3 bases and J by 5 bases, with 8 bases between. Germline V gives CDR1 LNHDA, CDR2 SQIVND (reference sequence). CDR3 length: 13 amino acids. DNA for the CDR3: TGTGCCAGTAGTATTCAGGGATATCAGCCCCAGCATTTT. This translates into CASSIQGYQPQHF.

J is TRBJ1-6 and V is TRBV11-2; TRBD1 is a possible D gene (5 bases). This CDR3 contains 14 residues. The V gene lost 1 base and the J gene lost 9 bases, with 10 bases spanning the gap. Germline V CDR1 and CDR2: SGHAT, FQNNGV. The CDR3 loop reads CASSLATASSPLHF. The CDR3 bases are TGTGCCAGCAGCTTAGCGACAGCGTCTTCACCCCTCCACTTT.